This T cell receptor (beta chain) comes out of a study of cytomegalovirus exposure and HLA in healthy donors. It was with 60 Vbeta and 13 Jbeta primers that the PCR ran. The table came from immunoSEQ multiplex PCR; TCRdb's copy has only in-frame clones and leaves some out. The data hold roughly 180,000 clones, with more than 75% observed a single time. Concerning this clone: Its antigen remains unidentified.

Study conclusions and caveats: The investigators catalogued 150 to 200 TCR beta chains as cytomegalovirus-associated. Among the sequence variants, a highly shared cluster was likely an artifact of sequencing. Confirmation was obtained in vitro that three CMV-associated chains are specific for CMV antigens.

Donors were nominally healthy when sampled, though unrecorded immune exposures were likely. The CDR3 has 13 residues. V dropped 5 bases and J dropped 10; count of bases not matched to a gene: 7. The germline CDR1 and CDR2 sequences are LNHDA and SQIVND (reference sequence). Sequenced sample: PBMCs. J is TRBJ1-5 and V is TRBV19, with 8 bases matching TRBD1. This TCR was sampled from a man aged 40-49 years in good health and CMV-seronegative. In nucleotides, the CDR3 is TGTGCCAGTAGTCTGGACAGGGTTCGTCCCCAGCATTTT. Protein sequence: CASSLDRVRPQHF.